This T cell receptor beta chain was profiled in a study of T-cell reconstitution after alpha-beta-depleted transplantation in children. Study results and limitations: In patients about two months after transplant, alpha-beta T cells reportedly arose from several hundred expanded graft clones. Newly produced T cells mostly provided counts and TCRbeta diversity after one year, as hyperexpanded clones declined.

Construction of the TCRbeta library involved unique molecular identifiers. TCRdb used MiXCR to reprocess the PCR reads, holding one entry per CDR3 protein. The profile shows about 250,000 distinct CDR3 sequences, roughly a quarter of them singletons. Turning to this clonotype: Its antigen is still unknown.

The sample in question was PBMCs, mostly from graft donor cells, obtained 360 days after TCRalphabeta/CD19-depleted stem cell transplant. The receptor was derived from a female patient aged 2-15 years who had a stem cell transplant for congenital amegakaryocytic thrombocytopenia, so the T cells may come from the graft donor.

CDR3 residues: CASSQDFSYNEQFF. The CDR3 DNA sequence: TGCGCCAGCAGCCAAGATTTTAGCTACAATGAGCAGTTCTTC. J is TRBJ2-1 and V is TRBV4-3, with D uncertain. V was pared by 0 bases and J by 3 bases, with 6 bases between. This CDR3 is 14 amino acids long. Germline-derived CDR1 and CDR2 are LGHNA and YSLEER.